The present T cell receptor (beta chain) was sequenced within a study of blood T cell repertoires in COVID-19 (dated by TCRdb to 2018 to 2020). Notes on the research overall: Collaborator samples came from the United States, Italy and Spain and covered acute and convalescent phases of COVID-19. Samples came from the ongoing ImmuneRACE study (first 160 participants) plus 1,254 subjects from 6 global collaborators. HLA class I and class II types, where available, came from metadata supplied by the sample provider rather than from assay-based typing. The dataset comprised deeply sampled blood TCRbeta repertoires from subjects exposed to, actively infected with, or recovered from COVID-19. Nearly every sample came with metadata listing a de-identified subject ID, COVID-19 status, age in years and sex. The material from the prospective study consisted of cDNA or gDNA derived from T cells, B-cell-depleted T cells, or PBMCs. The repertoires were made available in a free public database intended to serve as a resource for research on the immune response to SARS-CoV-2. General findings and caveats noted by the study authors: The amount of clinical and demographic metadata varied by source and participant and was provided uncurated.

Trimming leaves V shorter by 3 bases and J shorter by 7 bases, with the junction holding 5 bases beyond the gene matches. CDR1 SGHTA and CDR2 FQGTGA were looked up in the germline V gene. The CDR3 covers 16 residues, taking in both the cysteine and the phenylalanine. The DNA shown is the 48-base CDR3, in frame from base 1. On this clone itself: Its cognate antigen has yet to be identified. The record has no base qualities; no much larger clone is one base away.

TCRbeta CDR3 regions were amplified from genomic DNA using the immunoSEQ Assay, a bias-controlled multiplex PCR. On the authors' methods: Nucleated cell counts per sample were estimated from amplification of reference gene primers within the assay. Sequence reads were collapsed and filtered to measure the absolute abundance of every unique TCRbeta CDR3 rearrangement. Productive Simpson clonality was computed per sample as the square root of Simpson's diversity index over productive rearrangements. Drawn from immuneACCESS, this table holds only the in-frame rearrangements with V and J called that TCRdb kept. Clones are partly lost; checked studies trace under half to an unresolved V gene and leave the rest unexplained. Clone size and V and J calls were adopted from that table, with D and trimming inferred from the DNA. In all, the sample holds roughly 220,000 clones, and around 88% of those were seen once. Clones ranked in the top ten supply approximately 14% of the sample.

In the prospective study, participants were 18 to 89 years old, resided in fewer than 25 geographic areas of the United States, and were enrolled through a virtual design. In the prospective study, cohorts were assigned on the basis of participant-reported clinical history obtained from a screening survey and a study questionnaire. In the prospective study, whole blood, serum and a nasopharyngeal or oropharyngeal swab were collected from each participant by mobile phlebotomists. Additional blood draws and questionnaires over a 2-month period could optionally be provided by prospective study participants. Before DNA extraction, prospective study blood samples were shipped either frozen or at room temperature.

Input material: PBMCs or T cells enriched from blood (not recorded which). The chain joins TRBV7-3 to TRBJ2-1; TRBD2 fits 14 bases in the junction. This clonotype originated in a woman aged 45-65 years with acute COVID-19. The CDR3 protein sequence reads: CASSFGTSGRRNEQFF. The DNA is TGTGCCAGCAGCTTTGGGACTAGCGGGAGAAGGAATGAGCAGTTCTTC.